The 26 T cell receptor beta chains reported below all come from one sample, sequenced in a study of blood T cell repertoires in COVID-19. Here immunoSEQ multiplex PCR was the method, and the copy in TCRdb shows in-frame clones only, minus some. The sample consists of some 200,000 clones, about 87% of them appearing once. The sequenced sample was peripheral blood. These receptor sequences come from a man aged 40-50 years with active or convalescent COVID-19.

The chain is built from TRBV9 and TRBJ1-2; D is unresolved. This CDR3 region has 15 residues. Germline-derived CDR1 and CDR2 are SGDLS and YYNGEE. The V end lost 4 bases, the J end lost 5 bases, and 18 bases lay between the germline ends. The DNA of the CDR3 is TGTGCCAGCAGCCTCAGTAGCCAAAACCCTTATGGCTACACCTTC. This translates into CASSLSSQNPYGYTF.

The chain employs TRBV5-1 and TRBJ2-2; 8 bases are a match to TRBD1. The CDR3 sequence is 15 residues long. V was pared by 0 bases and J by 4 bases, with 2 bases of the junction left unmatched. CDR1 and CDR2 from the germline V gene are SGHRS and YFSETQ. CDR3: CASSLGQGSTGELFF. Written as DNA, the CDR3 is TGCGCCAGCAGCTTGGGACAGGGGTCCACCGGGGAGCTGTTTTTT.

J is TRBJ1-1 and V is TRBV19; D gene ambiguous. CDR1 LNHDA and CDR2 SQIVND come from the germline V gene (reference sequence). The V gene lost 4 bases and the J gene lost 4 bases, with 7 bases spanning the gap. The CDR3 loop spans 12 amino acids. The CDR3 loop reads CASSNPVTEAFF. The CDR3 DNA reads TGTGCCAGTAGTAATCCGGTCACTGAAGCTTTCTTT.

The V gene is TRBV7-8, the J gene TRBJ2-1, with 10 bases that match TRBD2. Losses at the gene ends were 0 bases for V and 7 bases for J; bases not matched to a gene: 12. From germline, CDR1 is SGHVS and CDR2 FQNEAQ. CDR3 length: 18 amino acids. The CDR3 nucleotides are TGTGCCAGCAGCTTAGCCCCCCGACTAGCGGGTGATACTAATGAGCAGTTCTTC. This gives the protein CASSLAPRLAGDTNEQFF.

This clone was recorded only once. The chain couples TRBV10-1 to TRBJ1-5; 7 bases agree with TRBD1. Germline CDR1 reads WNHNN; CDR2 reads SYGVQD (reference sequence). CDR3 length: 19 residues. V was clipped by 6 bases and J by 2 bases; unmatched bases: 19. The DNA for the CDR3 is TGCGCCAGCAGCCCCCCACCGGGACAGCCAGACGGGGGCAATCAGCCCCAGCATTTT. Translation: CASSPPPGQPDGGNQPQHF.

The chain is built from TRBV6-2 or TRBV6-3 and TRBJ2-2, with TRBD2 identical over 11 bases. With V trimmed by 2 bases and J by 3 bases, 11 bases remained unmatched. CDR3 length: 19 amino acids. Looked up from germline, CDR1 is MNHEY and CDR2 is SVGEGT. The CDR3 reads CASSYPRGLADVYTGELFF. The CDR3 nucleotides are TGTGCCAGCAGTTACCCCCGGGGACTAGCGGATGTGTACACCGGGGAGCTGTTTTTT.

The chain is built from TRBV18 and TRBJ2-5; 8 bases match TRBD2. The germline V gene encodes CDR1 KGHSH and CDR2 LQKENI. Trimming took 2 bases from V and 4 from J; bases not matched to a gene: 9. This CDR3 is 16 amino acids long. CDR3: CASSPAAGGRGETQYF. CDR3 DNA sequence: TGTGCCAGCTCACCAGCCGCGGGGGGCCGTGGAGAGACCCAGTACTTC. Using reference TRBV18 and TRBJ2-5 for the parts outside the CDR3, the full variable domain is NAGVMQNPRHLVRRRGQEARLRCSPMKGHSHVYWYRQLPEEGLKFMVYLQKENIIDESGMPKERFSAEFPKEGPSILRIQQVVRGDSAAYFCASSPAAGGRGETQYFGPGTRLLVL.

The chain has TRBV2 and TRBJ2-1, with 8 bases fitting TRBD1. The CDR3 loop spans 14 amino acids. Trimming cost V 4 bases and J 4 bases; bases outside gene matches: 3. CDR1 is SNHLY, CDR2 FYNNEI, per germline. DNA of the CDR3: TGTGCCAGCAGTGGGACAGGGACATACAATGAGCAGTTCTTC. This encodes CASSGTGTYNEQFF.

This sequence joins TRBV18 and TRBJ1-2, with D tentatively TRBD1 (5 bases). The CDR3 is 12 amino acids. Trimming took off 2 bases at V and 6 bases at J, with 7 bases between the two ends. Germline V gene data show CDR1 as KGHSH and CDR2 as LQKENI. The CDR3 sequence is CASSPSGHGYTF. In DNA form, the CDR3 reads TGTGCCAGCTCACCATCAGGGCATGGCTACACCTTC.

The genes are TRBV6-2 or TRBV6-3 and TRBJ1-5; TRBD1 is a possible D gene (5 bases). The CDR3 totals 15 residues. V lost 6 bases and J lost 4, with 16 bases in between. Germline assignment: CDR1 MNHEY and CDR2 SVGEGT. CDR3 region: CASSPYRGINQPQHF. In DNA form, the CDR3 reads TGTGCCAGCAGCCCATATCGGGGGATTAATCAGCCCCAGCATTTT.

CDR3 amino acids: CASSADSWRRAFF. As DNA, the CDR3 is TGTGCCAGTAGCGCGGACTCGTGGAGGCGAGCTTTCTTT. J is TRBJ1-1 and V is TRBV19; D is unresolved. Trimming cost V 6 bases and J 10 bases, with 18 bases left between them. This CDR3 has 13 residues. Germline loops: CDR1 LNHDA, CDR2 SQIVND (reference sequence).

The chain has TRBV29-1 and TRBJ1-1; 12 bases align to TRBD1. The length of the CDR3 is 15 residues. Germline lookup yields CDR1 SQVTM and CDR2 ANQGSEA. J lost 6 bases, V lost 6 bases, and 11 bases had no gene match. CDR3 in DNA: TGCAGCGTCACCCGAGGGACAGGGGGCTACTCTGAAGCTTTCTTT. Its protein is CSVTRGTGGYSEAFF.

This sequence joins TRBV19 and TRBJ2-2; 7 nucleotides align to TRBD1. The CDR3 totals 15 residues. CDR1 is LNHDA, CDR2 SQIVND, per germline (reference sequence). The V and J ends lost 1 base and 5 bases, in that order; junction bases with no gene match: 4. CDR3 loop: CASSIGGRGTGELFF. As DNA, the CDR3 is TGTGCCAGTAGTATAGGTGGCAGGGGGACCGGGGAGCTGTTTTTT.

This rearrangement joins TRBV5-1 to TRBJ1-6, with unresolved D. V dropped 0 bases and J dropped 2 bases, with 6 bases sitting between them. The CDR3 is 15 amino acids. Per germline, CDR1 SGHRS and CDR2 YFSETQ. Here the CDR3 DNA reads TGCGCCAGCAGCTTGGGCAGTCCCTATAATTCACCCCTCCACTTT. Amino acids: CASSLGSPYNSPLHF.

This rearrangement joins TRBV5-1 to TRBJ2-5; D possibly corresponds to TRBD1 (5 bases). The V end lost 0 bases, the J end lost 5 bases, and 11 bases lay between the germline ends. This CDR3 has 14 amino acids. Germline CDR1 is SGHRS and CDR2 is YFSETQ. CDR3 sequence (DNA): TGCGCCAGCAGCTTGGGGACAAATGCGGAGACCCAGTACTTC. Amino acid sequence: CASSLGTNAETQYF.

The genes are TRBV4-1 and TRBJ2-7; 7 nucleotides match TRBD2. CDR1 MGHRA and CDR2 YSYEKL come from the germline V gene. V gave up 0 bases and J gave up 7 bases; unmatched junction bases: 9. CDR3 length: 15 amino acids. In DNA form, the CDR3 reads TGCGCCAGCAGCCAAGAGGCTAGCGGAACAAGGGAGCAGTACTTC. This gives the protein CASSQEASGTREQYF.

The rearrangement uses TRBV20-1 and TRBJ2-3; a weak D match, TRBD2 (5 bases). The germline V gene encodes CDR1 DFQATT and CDR2 SNEGSKA (reference sequence). The CDR3 spans 15 residues. V was cut by 3 bases and J by 4 bases, with 17 bases left in between. CDR3 DNA: TGCAGTGCTAGTTCGAGGACTCCCAAACCAGATACGCAGTATTTT. Its translation: CSASSRTPKPDTQYF.

The chain employs TRBV6-2 or TRBV6-3 and TRBJ2-7; weak D call: TRBD2 (5 bases). CDR1 and CDR2 (germline): MNHEY, SVGEGT. The CDR3 totals 15 residues. The V end lost 5 bases, the J end lost 7 bases, and 21 bases lay between the germline ends. The CDR3 nucleotides are TGTGCCAGCAGTACCTCGATGAGGCCCACGGGGGAGCAGTACTTC. This codes for CASSTSMRPTGEQYF.

V usage is TRBV4-1 and J usage is TRBJ1-2, with a weak D call TRBD1 (5 bases). The length of the CDR3 is 15 residues. V was trimmed by 1 base and J by 5 bases, leaving 14 bases between them. The germline V gene encodes CDR1 MGHRA and CDR2 YSYEKL. CDR3 in amino acids: CASSQGEQELYGYTF. In nucleotides, the CDR3 is TGCGCCAGCAGCCAAGGGGAACAGGAGTTATATGGCTACACCTTC.

V usage is TRBV27 and J usage is TRBJ2-1; 9 bases map to TRBD1. The V gene's germline CDR1 is MNHEY and CDR2 SMNVEV (reference sequence). The CDR3 is made up of 14 amino acids. With V trimmed by 6 bases and J by 6 bases, 6 bases remained unmatched. The CDR3 is CASSTGTGLNEQFF. CDR3 DNA sequence: TGTGCCAGCAGCACAGGGACAGGGCTCAATGAGCAGTTCTTC.

J is TRBJ1-1 and V is TRBV19; no definite D call. In germline, CDR1 is LNHDA, CDR2 SQIVND (reference sequence). The CDR3 is 15 amino acids. Trimming shortened V by 4 bases and J by 4 bases, and 16 bases separated the two germline ends. CDR3: CASSTPQARSTEAFF. The CDR3, as DNA: TGTGCCAGTAGTACCCCCCAAGCGCGGAGCACTGAAGCTTTCTTT.

The chain carries TRBV5-1 and TRBJ2-6; TRBD2 might be the D (5 bases). The CDR3 has 16 residues. The germline V gene encodes CDR1 SGHRS and CDR2 YFSETQ. Trimming removed 4 bases from V and 0 bases from J, with 11 bases in between. DNA of the CDR3: TGCGCCAGCAGCCCATTCGGGGACTCTGGGGCCAACGTCCTGACTTTC. Translating it yields CASSPFGDSGANVLTF.

This clone was counted a few times. The J gene is TRBJ1-2, the V gene TRBV18; TRBD1 matches 7 bases. Germline V CDR1 and CDR2: KGHSH, LQKENI. V was pared by 5 bases and J by 0 bases, with 3 bases of the junction left unmatched. The CDR3 sequence is 14 residues long. The CDR3 region is CASSWDRANYGYTF. The CDR3 nucleotides are TGTGCCAGCTCATGGGACAGAGCTAACTATGGCTACACCTTC.

The chain joins TRBV28 to TRBJ1-6; TRBD1 might be the D (5 bases). Germline loops: CDR1 MDHEN, CDR2 SYDVKM. V lost 3 bases and J lost 4, with 16 bases in between. The CDR3 sequence is 17 residues long. CDR3 nucleotides: TGTGCCAGCAGTTTTCGTCTGTGGGGGGGGTATAATTCACCCCTCCACTTT. Protein sequence: CASSFRLWGGYNSPLHF.

The chain has TRBV5-8 and TRBJ2-5; 8 bases match TRBD1. CDR1 and CDR2 (germline): SGHTS, YDEGEE. The V and J ends lost 6 bases and 5 bases, in that order; junction bases with no gene match: 6. CDR3 size: 13 residues. The CDR3 bases are TGTGCCAGCAACCCAGACAGGGGCGAGACCCAGTACTTC. Residues: CASNPDRGETQYF.

The J gene is TRBJ1-1, the V gene TRBV25-1; a possible D gene is TRBD1 (5 bases). V gave up 2 bases and J gave up 6 bases, with 7 bases separating them. The CDR3 is 12 amino acids. Germline-derived CDR1 and CDR2 are MGHDK and SYGVNS. CDR3 coding DNA: TGTGCCAGCAGTGAACAGGGTCCTGAAGCTTTCTTT. Protein: CASSEQGPEAFF.